These 8 T cell receptor beta chains were sequenced from one sample in a study of PD-1 blockade in classical Hodgkin lymphoma. The table came from immunoSEQ multiplex PCR; TCRdb's copy has only in-frame clones and leaves some out. Seen here are over 45,000 clones, over 60% observed once, and the top ten hold about 14%. Following autologous stem cell transplantation, relapse occurred in every patient, and exposure to brentuximab vedotin varied. The sample was peripheral blood mononuclear cells (PBMCs), taken before the second cycle of nivolumab. These receptors originate from a human donor with classical Hodgkin lymphoma.

A single count supports this clone. The gene calls are TRBV6-6 and TRBJ1-1; the D gene is possibly TRBD1 (5 bases). Trimming left V 7 bases short and J 2 bases short, with 14 bases between. The CDR3 has 14 residues. Germline CDR1 MNHNY, CDR2 SVGAGI (reference sequence). CDR3 sequence (DNA): TGTGCCAGCAAGATCGACAGTCCCAACACTGAAGCTTTCTTT. It yields the protein CASKIDSPNTEAFF.

The genes are TRBV7-9 and TRBJ1-5; no clear D gene. CDR1 and CDR2 from the germline V gene are SEHNR and FQNEAQ (reference sequence). The CDR3 is made up of 12 amino acids. V gave up 1 base and J gave up 15 bases, with 13 bases separating them. CDR3 DNA sequence: TGTGCCAGCAGCTTAGGGCTCGAGTCACGGCATTTT. Translation gives CASSLGLESRHF.

The chain recombines TRBV28 with TRBJ1-2; 8 bases align to TRBD1. J lost 5 bases, V lost 5 bases, and 13 bases had no gene match. The CDR3 covers 16 residues. CDR1 is MDHEN, CDR2 SYDVKM, per germline. The CDR3 sequence: CASSPLTGARVYGYTF. CDR3 in DNA: TGTGCCAGCAGTCCCTTGACAGGGGCGAGGGTTTATGGCTACACCTTC.

This chain connects TRBV5-3 to TRBJ2-2; D possibly matches TRBD1 or TRBD2 (5 bases each). TRBV5-3 counts as an open reading frame of uncertain function. This CDR3 contains 12 residues. V was pared by 5 bases and J by 11 bases, with 13 bases between. CDR3 nucleotides: TGTGCCAGAAGTCCAGGGAGCCCTGAGCTGTTTTTT. The encoded protein is CARSPGSPELFF.

This clone has just one count. The chain employs TRBV6-5 and TRBJ1-2; 8 nucleotides line up with TRBD1. J gave up 8 bases and V 7 bases, and 12 bases lay outside the gene matches. The CDR3 is 14 amino acids. Germline lookup yields CDR1 MNHEY and CDR2 SVGAGI. Here the CDR3 DNA reads TGTGCCAGCACCACACTAGGACAGGGAATCGGCTACACCTTC. This translates into CASTTLGQGIGYTF.

V gene TRBV6-5 combines with J gene TRBJ1-6; D is unresolved. This CDR3 is 16 amino acids long. Germline loops: CDR1 MNHEY, CDR2 SVGAGI. V dropped 0 bases and J dropped 9 bases, with 15 bases sitting between them. DNA of the CDR3: TGTGCCAGCAGTTACTCGAGGGAGCTGTTAGGTTCACCCCTCCACTTT. This sequence encodes CASSYSRELLGSPLHF.

The chain links TRBV7-2 to TRBJ2-1; 13 nucleotides match TRBD2. CDR1 is SGHTA and CDR2 is FQGNSA in the germline V gene. The CDR3 sequence is 18 residues long. V gave up 1 base and J gave up 7 bases; unmatched junction bases: 10. This CDR3 is CASSLGPILAGGVNEQFF. Written as DNA, the CDR3 is TGTGCCAGCAGCTTAGGGCCAATACTAGCGGGAGGGGTAAATGAGCAGTTCTTC.

The chain recombines TRBV9 with TRBJ2-6; D tentatively reads TRBD1 or TRBD2 (5 bases each). Germline CDR1 reads SGDLS; CDR2 reads YYNGEE. V gave up 6 bases and J gave up 0 bases, with 19 bases separating them. The CDR3 sequence is 18 residues long. CDR3 sequence reads: CASTREGAANSGANVLTF. In nucleotides, the CDR3 is TGTGCCAGCACCCGGGAAGGGGCGGCAAACTCTGGGGCCAACGTCCTGACTTTC.